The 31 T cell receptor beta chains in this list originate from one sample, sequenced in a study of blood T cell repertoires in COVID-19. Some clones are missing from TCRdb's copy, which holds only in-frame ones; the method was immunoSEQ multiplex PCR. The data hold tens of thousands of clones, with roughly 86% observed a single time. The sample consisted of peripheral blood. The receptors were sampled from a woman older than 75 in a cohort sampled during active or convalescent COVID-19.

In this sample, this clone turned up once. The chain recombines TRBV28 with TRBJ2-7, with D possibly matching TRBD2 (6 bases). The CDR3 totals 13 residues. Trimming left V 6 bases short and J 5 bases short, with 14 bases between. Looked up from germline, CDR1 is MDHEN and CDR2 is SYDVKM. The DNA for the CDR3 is TGTGCCAGCAGGTCCGGGACTTTACACGAGCAGTACTTC. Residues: CASRSGTLHEQYF.

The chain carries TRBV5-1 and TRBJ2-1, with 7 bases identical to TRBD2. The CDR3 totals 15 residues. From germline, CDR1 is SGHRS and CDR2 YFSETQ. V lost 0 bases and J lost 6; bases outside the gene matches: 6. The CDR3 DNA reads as TGCGCCAGCAGCTTGGAAGGACTAGGACTCAATGAGCAGTTCTTC. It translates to CASSLEGLGLNEQFF. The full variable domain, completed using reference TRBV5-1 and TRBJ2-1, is KAGVTQTPRYLIKTRGQQVTLSCSPISGHRSVSWYQQTPGQGLQFLFEYFSETQRNKGNFPGRFSGRQFSNSRSEMNVSTLELGDSALYLCASSLEGLGLNEQFFGPGTRLTVL.

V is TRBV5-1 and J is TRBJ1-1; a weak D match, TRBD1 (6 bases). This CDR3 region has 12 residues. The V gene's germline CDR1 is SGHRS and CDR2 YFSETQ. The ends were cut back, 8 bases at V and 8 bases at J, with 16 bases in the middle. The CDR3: CASSNGGTEAFF. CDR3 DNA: TGCGCCAGTTCGAACGGGGGGACAGAAGCTTTCTTT.

The CDR3 DNA follows: TGCGCCAGCAGCTGGGACAGCCCGTACCAAGAGACCCAGTACTTC. Its protein is CASSWDSPYQETQYF. This chain links TRBV5-1 with TRBJ2-5, with 7 bases fitting TRBD1. The length of the CDR3 is 15 residues. The germline gives CDR1 SGHRS, CDR2 YFSETQ. J was trimmed by 0 bases and V by 3 bases; bases with no gene match: 5.

The CDR3 sequence is CASSYRGGGSEAFF. Here the CDR3 DNA reads TGTGCCAGCAGTTACCGGGGGGGAGGCTCTGAAGCTTTCTTT. This chain links TRBV6-5 with TRBJ1-1; a weak D match, TRBD1 (5 bases). The CDR3 extends over 14 amino acids. The germline V gene encodes CDR1 MNHEY and CDR2 SVGAGI. Deletions cut 2 bases from V and 6 bases from J, with 13 bases between.

This CDR3 is CASSALGATEAFF. DNA for the CDR3: TGCGCCAGCAGTGCATTAGGGGCCACTGAAGCTTTCTTT. This rearrangement joins TRBV10-1 to TRBJ1-1; D may be TRBD1 (5 bases). Between the trimmed V and J ends, which lost 4 bases and 4 bases, there was a span of 10 bases. The CDR3 contains 13 residues. Germline V gives CDR1 WNHNN, CDR2 SYGVQD (reference sequence).

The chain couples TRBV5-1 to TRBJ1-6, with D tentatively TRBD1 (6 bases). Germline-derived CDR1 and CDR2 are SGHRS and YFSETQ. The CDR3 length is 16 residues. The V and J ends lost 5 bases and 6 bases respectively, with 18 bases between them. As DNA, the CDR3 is TGCGCCAGCAGATTAGGAGCAGGGGTCATTAATTCACCCCTCCACTTT. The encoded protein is CASRLGAGVINSPLHF.

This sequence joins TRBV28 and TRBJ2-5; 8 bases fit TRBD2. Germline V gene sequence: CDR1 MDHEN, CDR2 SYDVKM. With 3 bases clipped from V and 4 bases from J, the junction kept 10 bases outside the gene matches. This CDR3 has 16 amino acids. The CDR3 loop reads CASSFDSGTRIETQYF. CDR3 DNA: TGTGCCAGCAGTTTCGACTCCGGGACTAGAATAGAGACCCAGTACTTC.

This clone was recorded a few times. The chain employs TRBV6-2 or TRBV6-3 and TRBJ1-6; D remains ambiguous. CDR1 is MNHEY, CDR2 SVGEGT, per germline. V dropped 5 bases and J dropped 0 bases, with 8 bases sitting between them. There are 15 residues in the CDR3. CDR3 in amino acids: CASSLESSYNSPLHF. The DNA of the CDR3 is TGTGCCAGCAGTCTCGAGAGCTCCTATAATTCACCCCTCCACTTT.

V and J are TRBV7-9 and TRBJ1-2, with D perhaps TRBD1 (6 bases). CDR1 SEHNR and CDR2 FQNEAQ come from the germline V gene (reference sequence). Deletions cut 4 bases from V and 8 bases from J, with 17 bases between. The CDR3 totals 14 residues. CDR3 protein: CASSSLGAVGGYTF. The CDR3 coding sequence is TGTGCCAGCAGCTCGTTGGGGGCCGTCGGCGGCTACACCTTC.

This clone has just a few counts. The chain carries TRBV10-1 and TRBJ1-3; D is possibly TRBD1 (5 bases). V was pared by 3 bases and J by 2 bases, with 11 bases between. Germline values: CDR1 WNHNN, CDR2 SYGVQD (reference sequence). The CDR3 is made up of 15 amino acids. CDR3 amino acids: CASSEGKGAGNTIYF. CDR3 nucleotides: TGCGCCAGCAGTGAAGGGAAAGGGGCTGGAAACACCATATATTTT.

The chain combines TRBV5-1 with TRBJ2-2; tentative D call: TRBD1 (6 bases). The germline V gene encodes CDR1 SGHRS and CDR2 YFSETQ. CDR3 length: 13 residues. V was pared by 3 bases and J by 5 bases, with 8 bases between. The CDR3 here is CASSSQGTGELFF. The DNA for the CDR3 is TGCGCCAGCAGCTCTCAGGGGACCGGGGAGCTGTTTTTT.

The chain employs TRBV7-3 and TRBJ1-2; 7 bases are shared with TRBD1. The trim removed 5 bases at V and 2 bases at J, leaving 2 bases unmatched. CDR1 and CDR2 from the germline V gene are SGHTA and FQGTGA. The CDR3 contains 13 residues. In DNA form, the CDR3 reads TGTGCCAGCAGCCTGGGACAGAACTATGGCTACACCTTC. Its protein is CASSLGQNYGYTF.

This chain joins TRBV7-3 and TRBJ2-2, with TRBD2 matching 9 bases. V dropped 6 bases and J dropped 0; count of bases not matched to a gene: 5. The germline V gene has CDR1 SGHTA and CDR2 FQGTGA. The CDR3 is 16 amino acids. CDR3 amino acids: CASSKTSGANTGELFF. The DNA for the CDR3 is TGTGCCAGCAGTAAGACTAGCGGAGCGAACACCGGGGAGCTGTTTTTT.

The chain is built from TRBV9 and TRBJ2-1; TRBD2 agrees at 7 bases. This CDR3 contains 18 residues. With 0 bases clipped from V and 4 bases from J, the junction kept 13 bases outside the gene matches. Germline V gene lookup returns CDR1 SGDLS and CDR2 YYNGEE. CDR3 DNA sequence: TGTGCCAGCAGCGTAGGGGTAGCGGGTCCTCCAAGTTACAATGAGCAGTTCTTC. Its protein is CASSVGVAGPPSYNEQFF.

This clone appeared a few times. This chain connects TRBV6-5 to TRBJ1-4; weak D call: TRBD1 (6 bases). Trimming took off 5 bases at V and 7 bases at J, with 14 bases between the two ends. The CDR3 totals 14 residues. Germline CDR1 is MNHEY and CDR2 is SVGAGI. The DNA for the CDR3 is TGTGCCAGCAGTAGCGGGGGGCTTACTGAAAAACTGTTTTTT. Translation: CASSSGGLTEKLFF.

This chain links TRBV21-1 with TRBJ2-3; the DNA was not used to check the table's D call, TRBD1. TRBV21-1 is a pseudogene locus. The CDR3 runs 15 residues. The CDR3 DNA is TGTGCCAGCAGCAAAGAAAGGGGTCTAGAAGATACGCAGTATTTT. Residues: CASSKERGLEDTQYF.

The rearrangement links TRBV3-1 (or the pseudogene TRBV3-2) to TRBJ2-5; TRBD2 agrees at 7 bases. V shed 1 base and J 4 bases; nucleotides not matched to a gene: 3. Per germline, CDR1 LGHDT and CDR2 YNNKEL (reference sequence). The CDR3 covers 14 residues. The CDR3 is CASSQGGGIETQYF. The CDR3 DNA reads TGTGCCAGCAGCCAAGGGGGAGGGATAGAGACCCAGTACTTC.

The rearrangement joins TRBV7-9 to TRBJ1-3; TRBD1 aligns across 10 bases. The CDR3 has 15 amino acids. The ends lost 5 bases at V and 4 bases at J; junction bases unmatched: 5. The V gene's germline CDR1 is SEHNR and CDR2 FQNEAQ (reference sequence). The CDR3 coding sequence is TGTGCCAGCAGCCGCGGGACAGGGGAGGGAAACACCATATATTTT. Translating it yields CASSRGTGEGNTIYF.

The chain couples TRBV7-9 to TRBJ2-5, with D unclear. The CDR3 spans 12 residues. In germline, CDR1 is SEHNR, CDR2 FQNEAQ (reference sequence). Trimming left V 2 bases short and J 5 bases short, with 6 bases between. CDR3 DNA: TGTGCCAGCAGCTTACAGGTGGAGACCCAGTACTTC. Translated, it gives CASSLQVETQYF.

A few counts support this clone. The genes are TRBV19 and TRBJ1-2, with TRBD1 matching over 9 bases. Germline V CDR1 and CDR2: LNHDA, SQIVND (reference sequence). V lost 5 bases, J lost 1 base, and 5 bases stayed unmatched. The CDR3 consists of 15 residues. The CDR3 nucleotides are TGTGCCAGTAGTTCGGGACAGGGTTATAACTATGGCTACACCTTC. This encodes CASSSGQGYNYGYTF.

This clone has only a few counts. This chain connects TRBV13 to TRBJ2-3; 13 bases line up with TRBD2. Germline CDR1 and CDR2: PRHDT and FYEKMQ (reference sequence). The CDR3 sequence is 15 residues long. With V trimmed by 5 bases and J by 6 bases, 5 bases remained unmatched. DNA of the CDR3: TGTGCCAGCAGCATTCGGACTAGCGGGAGCGATACGCAGTATTTT. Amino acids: CASSIRTSGSDTQYF. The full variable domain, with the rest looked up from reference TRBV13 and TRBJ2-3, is AAGVIQSPRHLIKEKRETATLKCYPIPRHDTVYWYQQGPGQDPQFLISFYEKMQSDKGSIPDRFSAQQFSDYHSELNMSSLELGDSALYFCASSIRTSGSDTQYFGPGTRLTVL.

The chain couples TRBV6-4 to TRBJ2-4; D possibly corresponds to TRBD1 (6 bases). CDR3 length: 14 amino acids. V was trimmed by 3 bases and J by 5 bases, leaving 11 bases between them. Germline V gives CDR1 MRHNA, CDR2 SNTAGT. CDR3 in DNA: TGTGCCAGCAGTGAGACAGGTTGGGAAAACATTCAGTACTTC. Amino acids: CASSETGWENIQYF.

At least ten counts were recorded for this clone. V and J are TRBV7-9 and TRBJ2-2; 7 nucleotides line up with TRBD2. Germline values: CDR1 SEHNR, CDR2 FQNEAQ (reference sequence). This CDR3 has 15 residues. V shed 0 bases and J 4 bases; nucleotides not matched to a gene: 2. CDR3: CASSLAGGPTGELFF. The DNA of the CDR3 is TGTGCCAGCAGCTTAGCGGGAGGGCCCACCGGGGAGCTGTTTTTT.

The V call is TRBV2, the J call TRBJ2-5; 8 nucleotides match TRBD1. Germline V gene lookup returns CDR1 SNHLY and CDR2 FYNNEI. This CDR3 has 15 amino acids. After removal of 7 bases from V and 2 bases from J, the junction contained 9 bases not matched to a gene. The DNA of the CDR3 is TGTGCCAGCACCGACACCGGGACAGGTCAAGAGACCCAGTACTTC. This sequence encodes CASTDTGTGQETQYF.

CDR3 residues: CSADGGPEQYF. CDR3 nucleotide sequence: TGCAGTGCTGATGGCGGGCCGGAGCAGTACTTC. The V and J genes are TRBV20-1 and TRBJ2-7, with D maybe TRBD2 (5 bases). This CDR3 contains 11 residues. Looked up from germline, CDR1 is DFQATT and CDR2 is SNEGSKA (reference sequence). Trimming cost V 5 bases and J 7 bases, with 12 bases left between them.

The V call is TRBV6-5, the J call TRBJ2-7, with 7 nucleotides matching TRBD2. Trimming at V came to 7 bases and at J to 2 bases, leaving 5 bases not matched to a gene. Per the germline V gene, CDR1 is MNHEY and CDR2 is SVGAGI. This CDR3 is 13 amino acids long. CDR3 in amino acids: CASMAGEAYEQYF. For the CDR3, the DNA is TGTGCCAGCATGGCGGGAGAGGCCTACGAGCAGTACTTC.

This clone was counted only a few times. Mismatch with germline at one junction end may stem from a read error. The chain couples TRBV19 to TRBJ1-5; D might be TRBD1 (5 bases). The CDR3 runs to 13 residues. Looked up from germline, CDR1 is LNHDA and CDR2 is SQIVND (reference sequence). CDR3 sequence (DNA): TGTGCCAGTACCCCTGGGGCAGTTCAGGCCCAGCATTTT. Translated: CASTPGAVQAQHF.

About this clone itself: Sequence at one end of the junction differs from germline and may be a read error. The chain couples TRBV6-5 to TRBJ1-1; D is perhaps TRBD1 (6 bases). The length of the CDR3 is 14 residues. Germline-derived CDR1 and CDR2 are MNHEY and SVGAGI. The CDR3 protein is CASSPGTLNTEAFF. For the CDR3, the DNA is TGTGCCAGCAGTCCCGGGACACTGAATACTGAAGCTTTCTTT.

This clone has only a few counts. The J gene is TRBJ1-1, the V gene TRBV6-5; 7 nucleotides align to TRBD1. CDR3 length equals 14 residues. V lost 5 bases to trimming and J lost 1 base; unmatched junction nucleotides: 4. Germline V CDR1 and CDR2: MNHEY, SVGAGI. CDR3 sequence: CASSTHRGNTEAFF. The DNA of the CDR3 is TGTGCCAGCAGTACACACAGGGGGAACACTGAAGCTTTCTTT.

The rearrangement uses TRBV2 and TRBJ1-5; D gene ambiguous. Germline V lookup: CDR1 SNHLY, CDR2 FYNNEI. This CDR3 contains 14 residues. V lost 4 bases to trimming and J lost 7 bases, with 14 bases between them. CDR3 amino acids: CASSGAGRWQPQHF. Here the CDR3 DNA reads TGTGCCAGCAGTGGGGCAGGCCGATGGCAGCCCCAGCATTTT.